This TCR beta chain was captured by sequencing in a study of breast tumors, draining lymph nodes, adjacent tissues. Study-wide points: Tumors had less TCR diversity than lymph nodes, more than nontumor tissue.

Breast cancer patients provided tissue from their axillary draining lymph nodes. To note about this clonotype: Its specificity is unknown.

The ends were cut back, 8 bases at V and 4 bases at J, with 12 bases in the middle. This CDR3 spans 13 amino acids. TCRdb re-derived calls from the multiplex PCR reads in MiXCR, one entry per CDR3 protein. The data show 200,000 to 300,000 distinct CDR3 sequences, around 31% seen once. This clonotype was sampled from a female donor with breast cancer. Some clones in this sample may be carry-over from other donors' samples. The sample consisted of axillary lymph node tissue. This rearrangement joins TRBV12-3 or TRBV12-4 to TRBJ1-3; maybe TRBD1 (5 bases). The CDR3 loop reads CASGLGQGNTIYF. CDR3 sequence (DNA): TGTGCCAGCGGCCTCGGACAAGGAAACACCATATATTTT.